This T cell receptor beta chain was found in a study of cytomegalovirus exposure and HLA in healthy donors. Findings and caveats of the study: There were around 160 TCR beta chains listed as cytomegalovirus-associated.

This clone was counted once. What it binds is unknown. Primers: 60 Vbeta forward and 13 Jbeta reverse. Only in-frame clones appear in the TCRdb table, and some are missing; sequencing was by immunoSEQ multiplex PCR. The table records approximately 150,000 clones, more than 80% of them present only once. The CDR3 is 13 amino acids. The ends were cut back, 8 bases at V and 8 bases at J, with 15 bases in the middle. Germline V lookup: CDR1 ENHRY, CDR2 SYGVKD. The TCR comes from a woman aged 30 to 39 in good health and CMV-seropositive. Sequencing input: PBMCs. The chain carries TRBV10-3 and TRBJ1-4; no clear D gene. CDR3 sequence (DNA): TGTGCCATCTGGGAGGAGGGAGAGGAAAAACTGTTTTTT. Translating gives CAIWEEGEEKLFF.